The sequence of this T cell receptor beta chain was determined in a study of early stage breast cancer tumors. Points from the study as a whole: Tumors had about 2.4-fold higher T cell density and higher clonality than adjacent normal breast tissue. In about 85% of the 16 patients, blood comparison separated tumor from normal breast.

This clone was picked up a small number of times. Its antigen is unknown. CDR1 and CDR2 (germline): SGHRS, YFSETQ. The trim removed 4 bases at V and 2 bases at J, leaving 6 bases unmatched. CDR3 length: 15 residues. Each sample had two DNA replicates, around 0.53 ug blood or roughly 1.4 ug tissue. Method: immunoSEQ multiplex PCR; TCRdb's copy keeps in-frame clones and lacks some. The sample carries tens of thousands of clones, about two thirds recorded once. The sequencing sample was made of blood. V is TRBV5-1 and J is TRBJ2-5, with 9 nucleotides matching TRBD2. The origin of this receptor is a person between 45 and 65 years old with breast cancer. CDR3 loop: CASSNSGRGQETQYF. The CDR3 nucleotides are TGCGCCAGCAGCAATAGCGGGAGAGGACAAGAGACCCAGTACTTC. The whole variable domain, filled in from reference TRBV5-1 and TRBJ2-5, reads KAGVTQTPRYLIKTRGQQVTLSCSPISGHRSVSWYQQTPGQGLQFLFEYFSETQRNKGNFPGRFSGRQFSNSRSEMNVSTLELGDSALYLCASSNSGRGQETQYFGPGTRLLVL.